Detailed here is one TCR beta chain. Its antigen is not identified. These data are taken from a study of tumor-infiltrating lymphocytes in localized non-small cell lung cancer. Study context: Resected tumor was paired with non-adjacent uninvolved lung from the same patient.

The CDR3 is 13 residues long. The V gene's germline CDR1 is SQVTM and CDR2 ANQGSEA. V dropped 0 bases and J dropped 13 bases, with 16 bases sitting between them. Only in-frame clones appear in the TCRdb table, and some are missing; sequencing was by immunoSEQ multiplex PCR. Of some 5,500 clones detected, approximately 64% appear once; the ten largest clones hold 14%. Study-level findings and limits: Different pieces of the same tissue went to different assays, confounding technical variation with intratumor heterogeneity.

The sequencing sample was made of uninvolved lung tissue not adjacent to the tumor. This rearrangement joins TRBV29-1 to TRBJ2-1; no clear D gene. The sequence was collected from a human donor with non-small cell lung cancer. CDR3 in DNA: TGCAGCGTTGAAGAGCCTCGTCACGACCCTCAGTTCTTC. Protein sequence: CSVEEPRHDPQFF.